The clone carrying this T cell receptor beta chain appeared a single time. The antigen is undetermined. The sample comes from a study of PD-1 blockade in classical Hodgkin lymphoma. General study results and limits: Compared with healthy donors, newly diagnosed patients reportedly showed lower baseline TCR diversity. Newly diagnosed patients had diversity similar to the baseline diversity of complete responders.

The V gene's germline CDR1 is SEHNR and CDR2 FQNEAQ (reference sequence). Trimming removed 2 bases from V and 4 bases from J, with 11 bases in between. The CDR3 is 15 amino acids. Every patient experienced relapse after autologous stem cell transplantation, and brentuximab vedotin exposure varied. Assay: immunoSEQ multiplex PCR; the TCRdb copy retains only in-frame clones and omits some. The table has around 91,000 clones, approximately 88% seen once; the top ten hold under 25%. The specimen was peripheral blood mononuclear cells (PBMCs), collected at baseline. V is TRBV7-9 and J is TRBJ1-4, with a possible D match to TRBD1 (6 bases). The source is a human donor with classical Hodgkin lymphoma. The chain's CDR3 is CASSLSPGVNEKLFF. Written as DNA, the CDR3 is TGTGCCAGCAGCTTATCCCCAGGGGTTAATGAAAAACTGTTTTTT.